This T cell receptor beta chain was sequenced in a study of T cell changes during pregnancy in multiple sclerosis. This clone was detected once. Germline V gene lookup returns CDR1 KGHSH and CDR2 LQKENI. The V end was cut by 2 bases, the J end by 0 bases, with 7 bases between. The CDR3 has 15 residues. The method was immunoSEQ multiplex PCR; TCRdb's version includes in-frame clones alone and lacks a portion of them. The sample has about 110,000 clones, approximately 90% seen once. This sequence originates from a female donor with multiple sclerosis, enrolled in a pregnancy study. Here the sequenced sample was peripheral blood, taken in the third trimester of pregnancy. The V gene is TRBV18, the J gene TRBJ1-4; D not resolved. The CDR3 region has the DNA TGTGCCAGCTCACCAAACTTGTCAACTAATGAAAAACTGTTTTTT. Amino acid sequence: CASSPNLSTNEKLFF.